Reported below is one T cell receptor (beta chain). Its matching antigen is unknown. Produced via immunoSEQ multiplex PCR; TCRdb's table is partial and in-frame only. Of several thousand clones in the sample, about 80% were seen once. Recipients were bled about 28 days pretransplant and at posttransplant days 30, 100, 180. This sample was taken from a study of T cell clonotyping in hematopoietic cell transplantation. This CDR3 is built from 15 residues. Germline V gene lookup returns CDR1 SGDLS and CDR2 YYNGEE. Trimming at V came to 0 bases and at J to 5 bases, leaving 6 bases not matched to a gene. Whole-study findings and limits: At the given depth, recipient repertoires were over 95% de novo clonotypes. Recipient TCR diversity dropped after transplant; expanded clonotypes rose from day 30 to 180. Graft donor and pretransplant recipient Inverse Simpson Index values predicted broader posttransplant TCR diversity.

The sample here was PBMCs, taken 180 days after allogeneic stem cell transplant. V and J are TRBV9 and TRBJ2-5, with TRBD1 identical over 8 bases. The source is a male patient between 40 and 49 years old who had an allogeneic stem cell transplant from a related donor, so the T cells may come from the graft donor. Some clones in this sample may be carry-over from other donors' samples. CDR3 DNA: TGTGCCAGCAGCGTAGCCCCGGACAGGGATGAGACCCAGTACTTC. Translating it yields CASSVAPDRDETQYF.